This T cell receptor beta chain stems from a study of blood T cell repertoires in COVID-19. Overall study: The study drew acute and convalescent COVID-19 samples from the United States, Italy and Spain.

Germline CDR1 SGHTA, CDR2 FQGTGA. After removal of 5 bases from V and 5 bases from J, the junction contained 12 bases not matched to a gene. The CDR3 totals 16 residues. Only in-frame clones appear in the TCRdb table, and some are missing; sequencing was by immunoSEQ multiplex PCR. In the table there are 120,000 to 150,000 clones, about four fifths of which are singletons. The gene calls are TRBV7-3 and TRBJ2-3; 8 bases agree with TRBD1. The sample was peripheral blood. This sequence originates from a man older than 75 with acute or convalescent COVID-19. The CDR3 DNA follows: TGTGCCAGCAGCGAAGGTGGCAGGGGGCTTCAAGATACGCAGTATTTT. Translation: CASSEGGRGLQDTQYF. The full variable domain, in which reference TRBV7-3 and TRBJ2-3 provide the parts outside the CDR3, is GAGVSQTPSNKVTEKGKYVELRCDPISGHTALYWYRQSLGQGPEFLIYFQGTGAADDSGLPNDRFFAVRPEGSVSTLKIQRTERGDSAVYLCASSEGGRGLQDTQYFGPGTRLTVL.